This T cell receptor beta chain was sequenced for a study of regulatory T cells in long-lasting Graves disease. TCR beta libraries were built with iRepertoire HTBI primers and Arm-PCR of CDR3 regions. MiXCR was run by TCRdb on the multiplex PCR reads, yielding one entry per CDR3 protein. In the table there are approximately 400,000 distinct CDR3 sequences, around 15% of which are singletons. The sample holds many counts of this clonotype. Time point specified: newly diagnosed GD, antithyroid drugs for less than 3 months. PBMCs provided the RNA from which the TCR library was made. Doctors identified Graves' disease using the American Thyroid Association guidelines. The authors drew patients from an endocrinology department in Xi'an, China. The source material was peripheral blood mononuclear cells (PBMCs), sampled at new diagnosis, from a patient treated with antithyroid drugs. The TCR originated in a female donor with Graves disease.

The CDR3 here is CASSPGQHYQPQHF. The CDR3 bases are TGTGCCAGTAGCCCCGGACAACATTATCAGCCCCAGCATTTT. The chain is built from TRBV19 and TRBJ1-5; a possible D gene is TRBD1 (5 bases). Germline V CDR1 and CDR2: LNHDA, SQIVND (reference sequence). The V end lost 6 bases, the J end lost 5 bases, and 14 bases lay between the germline ends. This CDR3 is built from 14 residues.